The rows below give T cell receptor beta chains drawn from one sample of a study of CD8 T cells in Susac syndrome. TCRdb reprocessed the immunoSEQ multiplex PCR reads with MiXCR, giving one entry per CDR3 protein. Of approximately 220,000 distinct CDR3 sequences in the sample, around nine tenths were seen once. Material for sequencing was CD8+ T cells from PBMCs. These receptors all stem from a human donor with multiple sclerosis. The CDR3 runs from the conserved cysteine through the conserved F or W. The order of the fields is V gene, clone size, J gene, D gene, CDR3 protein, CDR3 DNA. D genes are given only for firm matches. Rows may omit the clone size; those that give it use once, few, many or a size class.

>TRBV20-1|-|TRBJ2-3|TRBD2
CSARGISGRARTDTQYF
TGCAGTGCTAGAGGGATTAGCGGGAGGGCCCGCACAGATACGCAGTATTTT
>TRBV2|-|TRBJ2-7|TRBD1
CASSEAGGTNEQYF
TGTGCCAGCAGTGAGGCAGGGGGCACGAACGAGCAGTACTTC
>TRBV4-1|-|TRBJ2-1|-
CASSQGGGYNEQFF
TGCGCCAGCAGCCAAGGAGGTGGGTACAATGAGCAGTTCTTC
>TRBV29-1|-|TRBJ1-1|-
CSGGVGNTEAFF
TGCAGCGGTGGGGTTGGGAACACTGAAGCTTTCTTT
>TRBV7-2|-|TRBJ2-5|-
CASSSARGPQETQYF
TGTGCCAGCAGCTCAGCTCGCGGCCCCCAAGAGACCCAGTACTTC
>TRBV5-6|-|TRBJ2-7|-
CASSPRDSPSPEQYF
TGTGCCAGCAGCCCTCGGGACTCGCCTTCTCCCGAGCAGTACTTC
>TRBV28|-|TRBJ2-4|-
CASSFWTVSISVKNIQYF
TGTGCCAGCAGTTTCTGGACAGTAAGCATCTCTGTCAAAAACATTCAGTACTTC
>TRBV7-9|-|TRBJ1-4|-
CASSSKEGTNEKLFF
TGTGCCAGCAGCTCAAAGGAGGGAACTAATGAAAAACTGTTTTTT
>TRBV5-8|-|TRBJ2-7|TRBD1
CASSFGTGNYEQYF
TGTGCCAGCAGCTTCGGGACAGGGAACTACGAGCAGTACTTC
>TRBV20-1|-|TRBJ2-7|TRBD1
CSARATGGGYEQYF
TGCAGTGCTAGAGCCACAGGGGGCGGCTACGAGCAGTACTTC
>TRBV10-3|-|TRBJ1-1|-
CAIRTEGAEAFF
TGTGCCATCAGGACCGAGGGGGCTGAAGCTTTCTTT
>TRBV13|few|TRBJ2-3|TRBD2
CASSQRGLPSTDTQYF
TGTGCCAGCAGCCAGCGGGGACTGCCTAGCACAGATACGCAGTATTTT
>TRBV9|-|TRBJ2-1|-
CASSVEVDTFVYEQFF
TGTGCCAGCAGCGTAGAAGTAGATACCTTTGTCTATGAGCAGTTCTTC
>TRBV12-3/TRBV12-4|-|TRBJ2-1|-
CASSAPSYTGEQFF
TGTGCCAGCAGTGCCCCTTCCTATACGGGTGAGCAGTTCTTC
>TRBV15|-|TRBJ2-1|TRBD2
CATSPTSGSRGEQFF
TGTGCCACCAGCCCGACTAGCGGGAGCAGAGGGGAGCAGTTCTTC
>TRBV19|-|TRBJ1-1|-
CASSRDGSPDTEAFF
TGTGCCAGTAGCCGGGACGGGTCACCGGACACTGAAGCTTTCTTT
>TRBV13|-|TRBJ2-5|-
CASSLTRESQETQYF
TGTGCCAGCAGTTTAACCCGGGAAAGCCAAGAGACCCAGTACTTC
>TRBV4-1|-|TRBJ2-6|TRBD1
CASSQDQQGAGGANVLTF
TGCGCCAGCAGCCAAGATCAGCAGGGGGCTGGTGGGGCCAACGTCCTGACTTTC
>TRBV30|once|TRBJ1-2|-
CAWRTTGRYGYTF
TGTGCCTGGAGGACCACAGGGCGCTATGGCTACACCTTC
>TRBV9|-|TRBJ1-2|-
CASTVSQGTSYGYTF
TGTGCCAGCACCGTAAGCCAAGGGACATCCTATGGCTACACCTTC
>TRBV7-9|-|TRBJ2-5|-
CASSHPQLSQETQYF
TGTGCCAGCAGCCATCCACAGTTAAGCCAAGAGACCCAGTACTTC
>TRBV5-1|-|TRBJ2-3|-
CASSLVGPYNIDTQYF
TGCGCCAGCAGCTTGGTGGGACCGTATAACATAGATACGCAGTATTTT
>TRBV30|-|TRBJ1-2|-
CASTVGGYTF
TGTGCCTCCACAGTGGGGGGCTACACCTTC
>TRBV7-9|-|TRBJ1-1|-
CASRTDNTEAFF
TGTGCCAGCCGGACAGACAACACTGAAGCTTTCTTT
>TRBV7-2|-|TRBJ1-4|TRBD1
CASSLTGATNEKLFF
TGTGCCAGCAGCCTCACAGGGGCAACTAATGAAAAACTGTTTTTT
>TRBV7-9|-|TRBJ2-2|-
CASSPLGPLHFGELFF
TGTGCCAGCAGCCCCCTGGGACCTCTCCATTTCGGGGAGCTGTTTTTT
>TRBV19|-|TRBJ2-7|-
CASSIKSSSGYEQYF
TGTGCCAGTAGTATAAAGTCCTCCAGTGGCTACGAGCAGTACTTC
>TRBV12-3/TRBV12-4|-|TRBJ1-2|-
CASSTGQGPIFTNYGYTF
TGTGCCAGCAGCACTGGTCAGGGGCCCATTTTTACTAACTATGGCTACACCTTC
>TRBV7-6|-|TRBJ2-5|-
CASSPHQETQYF
TGTGCCAGCAGCCCCCACCAAGAGACCCAGTACTTC
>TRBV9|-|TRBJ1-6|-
CASSVGQGVLPLHF
TGTGCCAGCAGCGTTGGCCAGGGAGTGTTACCCCTCCACTTT
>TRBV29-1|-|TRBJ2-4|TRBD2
CSVELGGFVGIQYF
TGCAGCGTTGAACTGGGGGGGTTTGTGGGCATTCAGTACTTC
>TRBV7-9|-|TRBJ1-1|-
CASSPSGTDNTEAFF
TGTGCCAGCAGCCCAAGCGGGACGGATAACACTGAAGCTTTCTTT
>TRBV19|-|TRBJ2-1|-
CATGDYNEQFF
TGTGCCACCGGCGACTACAATGAGCAGTTCTTC
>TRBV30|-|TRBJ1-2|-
CAWRAGNYGYTF
TGTGCCTGGCGTGCAGGGAACTATGGCTACACCTTC
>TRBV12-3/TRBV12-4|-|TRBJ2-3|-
CASSQGDTQYF
TGTGCCAGCAGCCAGGGGGATACGCAGTATTTT
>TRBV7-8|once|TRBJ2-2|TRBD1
CASSFSGTGDTGELFF
TGTGCCAGCAGCTTCTCTGGGACAGGGGACACCGGGGAGCTGTTTTTT
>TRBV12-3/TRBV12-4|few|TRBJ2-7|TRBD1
CASSPRTGSYEQYF
TGTGCCAGCAGTCCACGGACAGGCTCCTACGAGCAGTACTTC
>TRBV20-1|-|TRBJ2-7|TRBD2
CSASDATIAGGIGGEQYF
TGCAGTGCTAGCGACGCGACCATAGCGGGAGGGATCGGGGGGGAGCAGTACTTC
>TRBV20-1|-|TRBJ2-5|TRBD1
CSARALQGEETQYF
TGCAGTGCTAGAGCCTTACAGGGGGAAGAGACCCAGTACTTC
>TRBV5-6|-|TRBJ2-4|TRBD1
CASGQGANIQYF
TGTGCCAGCGGACAGGGGGCGAACATTCAGTACTTC
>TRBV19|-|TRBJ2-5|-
CATSHEETQYF
TGTGCCACCAGCCACGAAGAGACCCAGTACTTC
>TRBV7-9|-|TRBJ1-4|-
CASSLRGVDEKLFF
TGTGCCAGCAGCTTAAGGGGAGTGGATGAAAAACTGTTTTTT
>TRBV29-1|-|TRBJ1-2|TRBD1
CSVEVQGNGYTF
TGCAGCGTTGAAGTACAGGGGAATGGCTACACCTTC
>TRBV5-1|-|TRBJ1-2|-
CASSLVRGHGYTF
TGCGCCAGCAGCTTGGTCAGGGGTCATGGCTACACCTTC
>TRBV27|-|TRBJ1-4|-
CASRSWGEKLFF
TGTGCCAGCAGGAGCTGGGGTGAAAAACTGTTTTTT
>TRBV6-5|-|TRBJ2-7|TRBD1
CASSYSGTGHLEQYF
TGTGCCAGCAGTTACTCCGGGACAGGGCATCTCGAGCAGTACTTC
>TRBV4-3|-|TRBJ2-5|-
CASSQDLPASAGFQETQYF
TGCGCCAGCAGCCAAGACCTCCCGGCCTCCGCAGGGTTCCAAGAGACCCAGTACTTC
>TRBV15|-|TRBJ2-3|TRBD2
CATSRTSGDLDTQYF
TGTGCCACCAGTAGGACTAGCGGGGACCTGGATACGCAGTATTTT
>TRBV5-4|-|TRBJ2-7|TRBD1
CASSLQGPAYEQYF
TGTGCCAGCAGCTTACAGGGGCCGGCCTACGAGCAGTACTTC
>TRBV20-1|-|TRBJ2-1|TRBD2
CSARKLTRVAGENPRSYNEQFF
TGCAGTGCTAGAAAATTAACGAGGGTAGCGGGGGAGAACCCCCGATCCTACAATGAGCAGTTCTTC
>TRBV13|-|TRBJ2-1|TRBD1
CASSYRGHEQFF
TGTGCCAGCAGTTATAGGGGGCATGAGCAGTTCTTC
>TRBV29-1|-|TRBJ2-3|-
CSVEDQEGDTDTQYF
TGCAGCGTTGAAGATCAGGAGGGGGACACAGATACGCAGTATTTT
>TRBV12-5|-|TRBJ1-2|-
CASGLTGEANYGYTF
TGTGCTAGTGGTTTGACCGGGGAAGCTAACTATGGCTACACCTTC
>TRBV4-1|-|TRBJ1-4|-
CASSYPESWGQAIEKLFF
TGCGCCAGCAGCTACCCTGAGTCTTGGGGGCAGGCCATTGAAAAACTGTTTTTT
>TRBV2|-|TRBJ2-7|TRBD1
CASSVNEDRGQEYF
TGTGCCAGCAGCGTAAACGAAGACAGGGGGCAAGAGTACTTC
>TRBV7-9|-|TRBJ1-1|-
CATKTEPGTEAFF
TGTGCCACGAAGACAGAACCTGGCACTGAAGCTTTCTTT
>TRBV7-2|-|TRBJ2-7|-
CASSVANPQTYEQYF
TGTGCCAGCAGTGTCGCCAATCCCCAAACCTACGAGCAGTACTTC
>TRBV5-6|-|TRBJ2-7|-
CASSSPRSHEQYF
TGTGCCAGCAGCTCCCCCCGTAGCCACGAGCAGTACTTC